Given below is one TCR beta chain in context. Germline V gene sequence: CDR1 DFQATT, CDR2 SNEGSKA (reference sequence). The length of the CDR3 is 17 residues. No DNA is given; TCRdb re-called the 5' RACE reads and lists each CDR3 protein once. The sample has around 99,000 distinct CDR3 sequences; the top ten hold roughly 12%. These data originate in a study of monozygotic twins with inflammatory bowel disease. Sequences were obtained from blood. The chain combines TRBV20-1 with TRBJ1-5; no DNA is available, so the TRBD1 call from TCRdb remains unchecked. The sequence came from a human donor with ulcerative colitis or Crohn's disease, or a healthy co-twin of an affected twin (not recorded which). The CDR3 sequence is CSASPATGPLSNQPQHF.